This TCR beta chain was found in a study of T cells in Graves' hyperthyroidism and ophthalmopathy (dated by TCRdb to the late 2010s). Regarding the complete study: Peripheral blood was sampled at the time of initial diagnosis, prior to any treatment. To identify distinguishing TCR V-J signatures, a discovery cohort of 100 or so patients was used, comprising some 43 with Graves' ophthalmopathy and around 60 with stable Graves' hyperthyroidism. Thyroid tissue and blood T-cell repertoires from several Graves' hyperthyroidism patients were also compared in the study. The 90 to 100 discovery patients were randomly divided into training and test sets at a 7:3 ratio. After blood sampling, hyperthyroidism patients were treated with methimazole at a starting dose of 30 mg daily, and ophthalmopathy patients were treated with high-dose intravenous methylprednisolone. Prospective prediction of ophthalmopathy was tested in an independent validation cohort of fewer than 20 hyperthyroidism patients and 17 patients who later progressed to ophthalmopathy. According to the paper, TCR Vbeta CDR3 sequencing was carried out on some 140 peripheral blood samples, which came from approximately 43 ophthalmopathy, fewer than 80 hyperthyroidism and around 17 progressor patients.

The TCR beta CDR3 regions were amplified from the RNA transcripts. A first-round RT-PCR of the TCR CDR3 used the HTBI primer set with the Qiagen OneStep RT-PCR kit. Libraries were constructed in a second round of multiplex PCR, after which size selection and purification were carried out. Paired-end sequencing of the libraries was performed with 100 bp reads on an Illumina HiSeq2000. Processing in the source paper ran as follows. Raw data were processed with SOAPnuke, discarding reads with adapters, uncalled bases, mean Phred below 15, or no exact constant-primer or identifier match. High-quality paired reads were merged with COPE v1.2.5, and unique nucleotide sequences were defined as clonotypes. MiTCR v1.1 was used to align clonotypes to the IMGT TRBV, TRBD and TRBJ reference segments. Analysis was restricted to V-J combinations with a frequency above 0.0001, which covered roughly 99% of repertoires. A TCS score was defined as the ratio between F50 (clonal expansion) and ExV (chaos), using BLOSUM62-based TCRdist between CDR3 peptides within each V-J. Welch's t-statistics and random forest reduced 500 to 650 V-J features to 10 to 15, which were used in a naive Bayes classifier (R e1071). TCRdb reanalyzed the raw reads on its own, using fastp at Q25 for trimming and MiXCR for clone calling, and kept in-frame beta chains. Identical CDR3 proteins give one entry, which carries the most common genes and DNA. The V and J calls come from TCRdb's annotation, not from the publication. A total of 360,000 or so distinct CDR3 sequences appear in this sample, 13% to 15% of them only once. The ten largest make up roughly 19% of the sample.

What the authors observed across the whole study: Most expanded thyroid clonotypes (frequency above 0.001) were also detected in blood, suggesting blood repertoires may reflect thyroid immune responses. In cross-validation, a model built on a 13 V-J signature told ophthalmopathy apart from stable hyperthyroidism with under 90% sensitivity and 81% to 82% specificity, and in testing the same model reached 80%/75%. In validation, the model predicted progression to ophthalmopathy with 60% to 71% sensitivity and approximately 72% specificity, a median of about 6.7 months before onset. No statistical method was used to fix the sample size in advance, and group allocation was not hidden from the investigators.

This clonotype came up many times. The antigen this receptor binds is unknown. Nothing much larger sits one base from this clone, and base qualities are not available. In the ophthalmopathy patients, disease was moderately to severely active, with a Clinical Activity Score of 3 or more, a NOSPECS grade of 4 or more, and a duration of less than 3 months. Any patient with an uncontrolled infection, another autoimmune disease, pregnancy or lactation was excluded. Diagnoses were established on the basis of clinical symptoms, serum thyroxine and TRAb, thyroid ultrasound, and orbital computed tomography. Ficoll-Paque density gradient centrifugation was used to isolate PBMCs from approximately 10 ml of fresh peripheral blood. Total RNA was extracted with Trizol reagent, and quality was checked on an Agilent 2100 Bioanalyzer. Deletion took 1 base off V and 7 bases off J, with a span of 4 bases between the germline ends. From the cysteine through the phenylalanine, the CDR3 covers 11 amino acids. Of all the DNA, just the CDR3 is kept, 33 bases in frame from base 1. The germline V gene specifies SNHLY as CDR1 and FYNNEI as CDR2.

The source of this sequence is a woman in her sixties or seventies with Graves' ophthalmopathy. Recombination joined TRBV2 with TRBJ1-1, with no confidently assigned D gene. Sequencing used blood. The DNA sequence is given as TGTGCCAGCAGTGAAGAGGTTGAAGCTTTCTTT. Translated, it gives CASSEEVEAFF.